Listed below are T cell receptor beta chains from one sample, sequenced in a study of cytomegalovirus exposure and HLA in healthy donors. Generated by immunoSEQ multiplex PCR, the TCRdb table keeps only in-frame clones and is missing some. The sample gives fewer than 200,000 clones, more than 70% of which show up once; roughly 4.8% is in the top ten. The sample consisted of PBMCs. These receptors originate from a woman aged 45-65 years in good health and CMV-seropositive. The CDR3 runs from the conserved cysteine through the conserved F or W. A D gene is named only where the DNA matches it firmly.

>TRBV7-2|TRBJ2-7|NA
TGTGCCAGCAGCTTAGCTGCAGGTTCCTACGAGCAGTACTTC
CASSLAAGSYEQYF
>TRBV6-1|TRBJ1-1|NA
TGTGCCAGTATGCAGGGAATTAGAGACACTGAAGCTTTCTTT
CASMQGIRDTEAFF
>TRBV7-2|TRBJ2-5|TRBD2
TGTGCCAGCAGCTTAGGAATTGCGGGAGGGCCTCAAGAGACCCAGTACTTC
CASSLGIAGGPQETQYF
>TRBV5-1|TRBJ1-1|TRBD1
TGCGCCAGCAGCTTGGAGGGACAGGGGGCCGTCGCTTTCTTT
CASSLEGQGAVAFF
>TRBV7-2|TRBJ1-5|NA
TGTGCCAGCAGCTTAACTCCGGATCAGCCCCAGCATTTT
CASSLTPDQPQHF
>TRBV4-2|TRBJ2-7|NA
TGTGCCAGCAGCCATCCCGGGACTGGGTACTCCTACGAGCAGTACTTC
CASSHPGTGYSYEQYF
>TRBV19|TRBJ1-1|TRBD1
TGTGCCAGTAGTATAGGACAGGGAAACACTGAAGCTTTCTTT
CASSIGQGNTEAFF
>TRBV2|TRBJ2-5|NA
TGTGCCAGCAGCCTCAGGGCGGCCCAGTACTTC
CASSLRAAQYF
>TRBV7-9|TRBJ2-2|TRBD2
TGTTCCAGCTGGGTGAGCGGGAGAACCGGGGAGCTGTTTTTT
CSSWVSGRTGELFF
>TRBV6-1|TRBJ2-5|TRBD1
TGTGCCAGCCCTTCGGACAGGCAAGAGACCCAGTACTTC
CASPSDRQETQYF
>TRBV28|TRBJ1-3|TRBD1
TGTGCCAGCAGTGAATCCGGGACAGGCATATATTTT
CASSESGTGIYF